This TCR beta chain was obtained from a study of regulatory T cells in long-lasting Graves disease. There are many counts of this clonotype. No antigen is known for it. Overall study findings and caveats: Less diverse TCR repertoires were seen in persistent Graves' patients than in newly diagnosed ones. Preferential use of TRBV28, TRBJ1-2 and TRBJ2-5 was seen in persistent disease.

CDR3-region Arm-PCR and iRepertoire HTBI primers produced the TCR beta libraries. Using its own MiXCR run on the multiplex PCR reads, TCRdb lists one record per CDR3 protein. The sample includes approximately 690,000 distinct CDR3 sequences, 30% of them seen just once. This CDR3 has 14 amino acids. Germline V CDR1 and CDR2: MNHEY, SVGAGI. Trimming removed 2 bases from V and 5 bases from J, with 13 bases in between. Time point indicated: persistent/refractory GD, antithyroid drugs over 5 years with positive TRAb. RNA isolated from PBMCs was used to make the TCR library. The specimen comprised peripheral blood mononuclear cells (PBMCs), sampled when the disease was refractory, from a patient treated with antithyroid drugs. The chain carries TRBV6-5 and TRBJ2-7; tentatively, D is TRBD2 (6 bases). This TCR derives from a female donor with Graves disease. CDR3 sequence reads: CASSYGVGGNEQYF. CDR3 coding DNA: TGTGCCAGCAGTTACGGGGTAGGCGGGAACGAGCAGTACTTC.